This TCR beta chain derives from a study of high-grade serous ovarian cancer treatment subgroups. Study findings and constraints: Tumors within one patient showed repertoire similarity of about 0.11 to 0.79. The analyses considered CDR3 and ignored CDR1 and CDR2.

Clones were sequenced by immunoSEQ multiplex PCR, and TCRdb holds only the in-frame ones, with some missing. This table has about 16,000 clones, 73% appearing once. As concerns this clone: Its target is not known.

Tumor samples were obtained before definitive surgery or chemotherapy. The receptor's source is a human donor with high-grade serous ovarian cancer. The sequenced material came from tumor tissue.

CDR3: CASSFSVSGNTIYF. The CDR3 DNA reads TGTGCCAGCAGCTTCAGCGTTTCTGGAAACACCATATATTTT. The chain combines TRBV7-2 with TRBJ1-3; no clear D gene. The germline V gene has CDR1 SGHTA and CDR2 FQGNSA. Trimming took 3 bases from V and 1 from J, leaving 7 bases between them. The CDR3 loop spans 14 amino acids.